The entry that follows covers one T cell receptor beta chain sequence. This specimen belongs to a study of blood T cell repertoires in COVID-19. At the level of the study: Samples came from the United States, Italy and Spain, spanning acute and convalescent COVID-19. PBMCs, B-cell-depleted T cells, or T cells were the source of the cDNA or gDNA that made up the material.

Deletions cut 4 bases from V and 2 bases from J, with 12 bases between. This CDR3 region has 14 residues. Germline lookup yields CDR1 SGDLS and CDR2 YYNGEE. Original analysis: For nucleated cells, counts were estimated from reference gene primer amplification. Measured with immunoSEQ multiplex PCR; TCRdb has only the in-frame clones, and not every one. For V, J and clone size, that table is used; D and trimming come from the DNA. The sample includes 200,000 to 250,000 clones, about 85% seen only once; the top ten take under 3.5%. The chain recombines TRBV9 with TRBJ1-2; the D gene is possibly TRBD1 (6 bases). Sequencing was done on a sample of peripheral blood. The TCR sequence derives from a man over 45 who had recovered from COVID-19. The CDR3 bases are TGTGCCAGCAGCTCCCCGGACAGCAACTATGGCTACACCTTC. Protein: CASSSPDSNYGYTF.